The 14 T cell receptor beta chains given below trace back to one sample, sequenced in a study of response to subunit inactivated influenza vaccine. MiXCR was run by TCRdb on the RT-PCR reads, yielding one entry per CDR3 protein. The data contain around 300,000 distinct CDR3 sequences, 22% of them singletons. This sample comprised PBMCs from blood, obtained approximately 22 months after vaccination. The receptor set was obtained from a man aged 50 to 69 who received an inactivated influenza vaccine.

The chain has TRBV4-3 and TRBJ1-2, with D perhaps matching TRBD1 (5 bases). Trimming left V 1 base short and J 8 bases short, with 14 bases between. Germline CDR1 is LGHNA and CDR2 is YSLEER. The CDR3 has 14 amino acids. The DNA for the CDR3 is TGCGCCAGCAGCCAAGTGGGGGGGATTGAAGGCTACACCTTC. Residues: CASSQVGGIEGYTF.

Comments on this clonotype: The junction differs from germline at one of its ends, possibly a read error. The rearrangement joins TRBV18 to TRBJ1-2; 9 nucleotides agree with TRBD1. This CDR3 has 13 residues. The germline gives CDR1 KGHSH, CDR2 LQKENI. The CDR3 loop reads CAISLDRGNGYTF. The CDR3 nucleotides read TGTGCCATCTCACTCGACAGGGGGAATGGCTACACCTTC.

In its sample, this clonotype was seen a few times. This chain uses TRBV12-3 or TRBV12-4 with TRBJ1-2, with D perhaps matching TRBD1 (5 bases). Trimming took off 6 bases at V and 8 bases at J, with 13 bases between the two ends. This CDR3 spans 12 amino acids. CDR3 region: CASSGIPGGYTF. The CDR3 coding sequence is TGTGCCAGCAGCGGGATACCAGGGGGCTACACCTTC.

This clonotype was observed a handful of times. The CDR3 sequence is CATSDADYGYTF. The CDR3 DNA reads as TGTGCCACCAGTGATGCCGATTATGGCTACACCTTC. The chain couples TRBV24-1 to TRBJ1-2; D call uncertain. The CDR3 has 12 residues. Trimming removed 3 bases from V and 5 bases from J, with 6 bases in between. Germline V CDR1 and CDR2: KGHDR, SFDVKD.

This clonotype was seen more than once but under ten times. V gene TRBV4-1 combines with J gene TRBJ1-6; TRBD1 matches at 7 bases. Trimming removed 1 base from V and 8 bases from J; junction bases left unmatched: 2. The germline V gene has CDR1 MGHRA and CDR2 YSYEKL. The length of the CDR3 is 14 residues. The CDR3 coding sequence is TGCGCCAGCAGCCAAGTAGGGGGCGATTCACCCCTCCACTTT. Translated, it gives CASSQVGGDSPLHF.

The chain is built from TRBV20-1 and TRBJ2-1, with TRBD1 matching over 7 bases. J gave up 5 bases and V 7 bases, and 5 bases lay outside the gene matches. The length of the CDR3 is 12 residues. Germline V gives CDR1 DFQATT, CDR2 SNEGSKA (reference sequence). CDR3 coding DNA: TGCAGTGGGGGGACAGTCAACAATGAGCAGTTCTTC. This encodes CSGGTVNNEQFF.

This clonotype has a handful of counts. This chain links TRBV11-2 with TRBJ1-1; D not certain. This CDR3 has 11 amino acids. CDR1 and CDR2 (germline): SGHAT, FQNNGV. With 3 bases removed from V and 10 bases from J, the gap between germline ends came to 9 bases. CDR3 in amino acids: CASSFGPGAFF. DNA for the CDR3: TGTGCCAGCAGCTTTGGACCGGGAGCTTTCTTT.

CDR3 sequence: CSASDFGGRHNQPQHF. For the CDR3, the DNA is TGCAGTGCTAGCGATTTCGGGGGTAGGCACAATCAGCCCCAGCATTTT. The chain has TRBV20-1 and TRBJ1-5, with a tentative D call TRBD1 (5 bases). The germline CDR1 and CDR2 sequences are DFQATT and SNEGSKA (reference sequence). The V end lost 3 bases, the J end lost 3 bases, and 18 bases lay between the germline ends. The CDR3 runs 16 residues.

This chain links TRBV20-1 with TRBJ2-1; 9 positions agree with TRBD2. CDR3 length equals 15 residues. The germline gives CDR1 DFQATT, CDR2 SNEGSKA (reference sequence). V was clipped by 2 bases and J by 1 base; unmatched bases: 3. The CDR3: CSARSSGRSYNEQFF. The CDR3 DNA follows: TGCAGTGCTAGATCCAGCGGGAGGTCCTACAATGAGCAGTTCTTC.

The table lists this clonotype with many counts. The CDR3 DNA is TGTGCCAGCAGCCAAGACGGGACAGAGAATCAGCCCCAGCATTTT. This translates into CASSQDGTENQPQHF. The chain is built from TRBV4-2 and TRBJ1-5; 7 bases map to TRBD1. Germline CDR1 LGHNA, CDR2 YNFKEQ. The ends lost 0 bases at V and 4 bases at J; junction bases unmatched: 3. This CDR3 is built from 15 residues.

This clonotype was picked up a small number of times. The V and J genes are TRBV6-5 and TRBJ2-1, with D uncertain. Germline CDR1 MNHEY, CDR2 SVGAGI. V lost 0 bases and J 0 bases, leaving 15 bases between the germline ends. This CDR3 contains 18 residues. The CDR3: CASSYSKNRPSSYNEQFF. CDR3 sequence (DNA): TGTGCCAGCAGTTACTCGAAAAATCGACCTAGCTCCTACAATGAGCAGTTCTTC.

The chain carries TRBV11-2 and TRBJ2-1; D unresolved. The CDR3 loop spans 15 amino acids. Between the trimmed V and J ends, which lost 2 bases and 0 bases, there was a span of 8 bases. In germline, CDR1 is SGHAT, CDR2 FQNNGV. CDR3 sequence reads: CASSLMTLSYNEQFF. CDR3 in DNA: TGTGCCAGCAGCTTAATGACTCTCTCCTACAATGAGCAGTTCTTC. Full variable domain (outside the CDR3, taken from reference TRBV11-2 and TRBJ2-1): EAGVAQSPRYKIIEKRQSVAFWCNPISGHATLYWYQQILGQGPKLLIQFQNNGVVDDSQLPKDRFSAERLKGVDSTLKIQPAKLEDSAVYLCASSLMTLSYNEQFFGPGTRLTVL.

This clonotype was observed a few times. This chain uses TRBV7-2 with TRBJ2-7; 12 bases line up with TRBD1. The J segment lost 6 bases and the V segment lost 6 bases, leaving 6 bases of the junction unmatched. The CDR3 covers 14 residues. From germline, CDR1 is SGHTA and CDR2 FQGNSA. CDR3 protein: CASSKGQGAGEQYF. Here the CDR3 DNA reads TGTGCCAGCAGTAAGGGACAGGGGGCTGGCGAGCAGTACTTC. Looking up the rest from reference TRBV7-2 and TRBJ2-7 gives the full variable domain: GAGVSQSPSNKVTEKGKDVELRCDPISGHTALYWYRQSLGQGLEFLIYFQGNSAPDKSGLPSDRFSAERTGGSVSTLTIQRTQQEDSAVYLCASSKGQGAGEQYFGPGTRLTVT.

The gene calls are TRBV27 and TRBJ2-5; D uncertain. V lost 3 bases and J lost 2, with 10 bases in between. This CDR3 has 14 residues. Germline lookup yields CDR1 MNHEY and CDR2 SMNVEV (reference sequence). The CDR3 sequence is CASSLLGTQETQYF. The CDR3 DNA reads as TGTGCCAGCAGTTTGCTCGGAACACAAGAGACCCAGTACTTC.